A single sample is the source of the 14 T cell receptor beta chains below, sequenced in a study of low-dose radiotherapy and immunotherapy resistance in tumors. TRAV- and TRBV-specific primers were used for first-strand cDNA, which covered alpha and beta chains. Over roughly 18 PCR cycles, TCRs were amplified from a constant-region primer and V-primer adapter. One entry per CDR3 protein results from TCRdb running MiXCR on the reads. Found here are around 58,000 distinct CDR3 sequences, about 25% of them singletons; the top ten hold 5.5% to 8.5%. Time point indicated: after trial treatment. The treatment was: LDRT plus nivolumab, ipilimumab, low-dose cyclophosphamide and aspirin (RACIN trial). The sequenced sample was PBMCs, obtained after low-dose radiotherapy plus immunotherapy. These receptors originate from a male donor with prostate cancer.

This clonotype came up many times. The genes are TRBV7-9 and TRBJ1-1; 10 bases agree with TRBD1. Germline V lookup: CDR1 SEHNR, CDR2 FQNEAQ (reference sequence). Losses at the gene ends were 3 bases for V and 5 bases for J; bases not matched to a gene: 6. This CDR3 spans 15 amino acids. Here the CDR3 DNA reads TGTGCCAGCAGCTTCCCCGGGACAGGGGCGACTGAAGCTTTCTTT. This codes for CASSFPGTGATEAFF.

Many counts were recorded for this clonotype. The chain has TRBV7-2 and TRBJ1-5; D might be TRBD1 (6 bases). Germline CDR1 and CDR2: SGHTA and FQGNSA. With 5 bases removed from V and 6 bases from J, the gap between germline ends came to 11 bases. This CDR3 has 13 amino acids. As DNA, the CDR3 is TGTGCCAGCAGCCCCTCGGGGGCTCAGCCCCAGCATTTT. This sequence encodes CASSPSGAQPQHF. The full variable domain, completed using reference TRBV7-2 and TRBJ1-5, is GAGVSQSPSNKVTEKGKDVELRCDPISGHTALYWYRQSLGQGLEFLIYFQGNSAPDKSGLPSDRFSAERTGGSVSTLTIQRTQQEDSAVYLCASSPSGAQPQHFGDGTRLSIL.

The chain links TRBV4-1 to TRBJ2-1; a weak D match, TRBD2 (5 bases). CDR1 and CDR2 from the germline V gene are MGHRA and YSYEKL. The CDR3 consists of 15 residues. Trimming stripped 4 bases from V and 3 bases from J, with 13 bases between. This CDR3 reads CASSRRQDFYNEQFF. CDR3 DNA sequence: TGCGCCAGCAGCCGACGCCAGGACTTCTACAATGAGCAGTTCTTC.

In this sample, this clonotype turned up many times. CDR3 in amino acids: CASSFTSGSGTGELFF. As DNA, the CDR3 is TGTGCCAGCAGCTTCACTAGCGGGAGTGGCACCGGGGAGCTGTTTTTT. V usage is TRBV11-2 and J usage is TRBJ2-2, with TRBD2 matching over 11 bases. This CDR3 comprises 16 residues. Losses at the gene ends were 3 bases for V and 4 bases for J; bases not matched to a gene: 4. CDR1 and CDR2 (germline): SGHAT, FQNNGV.

This clonotype is categorized as medium-sized. V is TRBV5-1 and J is TRBJ2-7, with 9 bases aligning to TRBD1. V shed 4 bases, J shed 3 bases, and the junction held 8 bases outside the gene matches. The germline CDR1 and CDR2 sequences are SGHRS and YFSETQ. CDR3 length: 15 amino acids. The CDR3 DNA reads TGCGCCAGCAGCCAGGGACAGGGCAGGATCTACGAGCAGTACTTC. The encoded protein is CASSQGQGRIYEQYF. Using reference TRBV5-1 and TRBJ2-7 for the parts outside the CDR3, the full variable domain is KAGVTQTPRYLIKTRGQQVTLSCSPISGHRSVSWYQQTPGQGLQFLFEYFSETQRNKGNFPGRFSGRQFSNSRSEMNVSTLELGDSALYLCASSQGQGRIYEQYFGPGTRLTVT.

The chain is built from TRBV23-1 and TRBJ2-1, with TRBD2 matching over 11 bases. TRBV23-1 is an ORF; its function is uncertain. The J segment lost 8 bases and the V segment lost 0 bases, leaving 12 bases of the junction unmatched. This CDR3 has 18 amino acids. The CDR3 spells CASSQSSTGTSGGDEQFF. The CDR3 DNA is TGCGCCAGCAGTCAATCCTCGACCGGGACTAGCGGAGGGGATGAGCAGTTCTTC.

This clonotype was detected only a few times. Just one base apart from a much larger clone, this may be a read error. The chain couples TRBV28 to TRBJ2-7, with 12 bases fitting TRBD2. Per the germline V gene, CDR1 is MDHEN and CDR2 is SYDVKM. Germline trimming cut 6 bases from V and 6 bases from J; bases unmatched to any gene: 9. This CDR3 region has 15 residues. In DNA, the CDR3 is TGTGCCAGCAGCAATCCGGGACTAGCGGGCTTCGAGCAGTACTTC. This translates into CASSNPGLAGFEQYF.

This clonotype appeared many times. The chain has TRBV29-1 and TRBJ2-1; 7 bases map to TRBD1. Germline-derived CDR1 and CDR2 are SQVTM and ANQGSEA. The CDR3 spans 15 residues. Trimming removed 4 bases from V and 0 bases from J; junction bases left unmatched: 6. The CDR3 DNA is TGCAGCGTTGGCACAGGGGCGGTCTCCTACAATGAGCAGTTCTTC. This encodes CSVGTGAVSYNEQFF.

The sample holds many counts of this clonotype. This chain joins TRBV25-1 and TRBJ2-6; 8 nucleotides line up with TRBD1. The junction had 6 bases not matched to a gene; V was cut back by 3 bases and J by 2 bases. The V gene's germline CDR1 is MGHDK and CDR2 SYGVNS. The CDR3 is made up of 17 amino acids. CDR3 DNA: TGTGCCAGCAGTGAGTCCAGGGGGCGCGCTGGGGCCAACGTCCTGACTTTC. Protein product: CASSESRGRAGANVLTF. Together with reference TRBV25-1 and TRBJ2-6, the CDR3 gives the full variable domain: EADIYQTPRYLVIGTGKKITLECSQTMGHDKMYWYQQDPGMELHLIHYSYGVNSTEKGDLSSESTVSRIRTEHFPLTLESARPSHTSQYLCASSESRGRAGANVLTFGAGSRLTVL.

This clonotype was seen many times. An end of the junction does not agree with germline; a read error may underlie this. This chain uses TRBV7-7 with TRBJ2-1; a weak D match, TRBD2 (6 bases). The CDR3 length is 14 residues. Looked up from germline, CDR1 is SSHAT and CDR2 is FNYEAQ (reference sequence). CDR3 sequence (DNA): TGTGCTAGCAGCTTAGAACGACTAGGCCATGAGCAGTTCTTC. Amino acids: CASSLERLGHEQFF.

The chain carries TRBV5-4 and TRBJ2-1; a possible D gene is TRBD1 (6 bases). Germline values: CDR1 SGHNT, CDR2 YYREEE (reference sequence). V lost 1 base and J lost 4, with 6 bases in between. The CDR3 is 13 amino acids. CDR3 protein: CASSLTGYNEQFF. As DNA, the CDR3 is TGTGCCAGCAGCTTGACAGGGTACAATGAGCAGTTCTTC. The entire variable domain, with the rest obtained from reference TRBV5-4 and TRBJ2-1, is as follows: ETGVTQSPTHLIKTRGQQVTLRCSSQSGHNTVSWYQQALGQGPQFIFQYYREEENGRGNFPPRFSGLQFPNYSSELNVNALELDDSALYLCASSLTGYNEQFFGPGTRLTVL.

At least ten counts were recorded for this clonotype. This chain links TRBV12-3 or TRBV12-4 with TRBJ1-1; D not certain. V was clipped by 3 bases and J by 2 bases, with 7 bases between them. This CDR3 region has 13 residues. CDR3 loop: CASSLADNTEAFF. In nucleotides, the CDR3 is TGTGCCAGCAGTTTGGCAGATAACACTGAAGCTTTCTTT.

This clonotype was detected only once. It is likely a read error: a sequence one base away is far more abundant. The genes are TRBV7-6 and TRBJ1-6; no firm D call. The CDR3 consists of 14 residues. Germline values: CDR1 SGHVS, CDR2 FNYEAQ. V lost 11 bases and J 8 bases, leaving 19 bases between the germline ends. The CDR3 DNA reads TGTGCCGGCACCAAGCCAGGCAGATATTCACCCCTCCACTTT. It is translated as CAGTKPGRYSPLHF. Drawing the rest from reference TRBV7-6 and TRBJ1-6, the complete variable domain is GAGVSQSPRYKVTKRGQDVALRCDPISGHVSLYWYRQALGQGPEFLTYFNYEAQQDKSGLPNDRFSAERPEGSISTLTIQRTEQRDSAMYRCAGTKPGRYSPLHFGNGTRLTVT.

The table lists this clonotype with many counts. The CDR3 bases are TGTGCCAGCAGCTCTGAGACAGGGACGAGGTCCTACGAGCAGTACTTC. Translation gives CASSSETGTRSYEQYF. This chain uses TRBV3-1 with TRBJ2-7, with 7 nucleotides matching TRBD1. The CDR3 consists of 16 residues. The germline gives CDR1 LGHDT, CDR2 YNNKEL (reference sequence). Germline trimming cut 5 bases from V and 1 base from J; bases unmatched to any gene: 11.